This note documents a single T cell receptor (beta chain) sequence. The data derive from a study of T cell repertoires in cytomegalovirus infection. Study in general: Carrying CMV and the relevant HLA type showed in public TCR beta signatures.

One entry per CDR3 protein, called by TCRdb with MiXCR from the reads. This table holds 510,000 or so distinct CDR3 sequences, more than 25% found once. V gave up 2 bases and J gave up 6 bases; unmatched junction bases: 16. The germline V gene has CDR1 SEHNR and CDR2 FQNEAQ (reference sequence). The length of the CDR3 is 18 residues. The origin of this receptor is a human donor in good health (CMV status not recorded). Some clones in this sample may be carry-over from other donors' samples. Sequenced material: PBMCs. The V call is TRBV7-9, the J call TRBJ2-3; TRBD1 agrees at 8 bases. The CDR3 coding sequence is TGTGCCAGCAGCTTACTCGGGACAGGTGTTACACAGTCCGATACGCAGTATTTT. This codes for CASSLLGTGVTQSDTQYF.